The 29 T cell receptor beta chains reported below all come from one sample, sequenced in a study of blood T cell repertoires in COVID-19. This table comes from immunoSEQ multiplex PCR, and its TCRdb copy is limited to in-frame clones, with some not included. The data contain some 250,000 clones, 70% to 85% of them singletons. Sequencing input: peripheral blood. All receptors come from a woman of 80 years or more with acute or convalescent COVID-19.

V gene TRBV18 combines with J gene TRBJ2-1, with 12 bases matching TRBD1. The V gene's germline CDR1 is KGHSH and CDR2 LQKENI. The J segment lost 6 bases and the V segment lost 3 bases, leaving 3 bases of the junction unmatched. The CDR3 sequence is 15 residues long. The CDR3 loop reads CASSPGQGAINEQFF. DNA of the CDR3: TGTGCCAGCTCACCGGGACAGGGGGCCATCAATGAGCAGTTCTTC.

The chain uses TRBV6-1 and TRBJ2-3; TRBD1 is a possible D gene (5 bases). The V gene's germline CDR1 is MNHNS and CDR2 SASEGT. The germline V and J ends were trimmed by 2 bases and 0 bases, with 12 bases remaining between them. The CDR3 sequence is 16 residues long. CDR3: CASSEQGAPSTDTQYF. The CDR3 DNA reads as TGTGCCAGCAGTGAACAGGGCGCCCCTAGCACAGATACGCAGTATTTT.

The V call is TRBV20-1, the J call TRBJ2-2; D possibly corresponds to TRBD1 (7 bases). Looked up from germline, CDR1 is DFQATT and CDR2 is SNEGSKA (reference sequence). The CDR3 has 14 residues. The V end was cut by 3 bases, the J end by 6 bases, with 14 bases between. The CDR3 DNA follows: TGCAGTGCTAGTAGACAGGGAGGACCCGGGGAGCTGTTTTTT. It is translated as CSASRQGGPGELFF.

The rearrangement uses TRBV7-2 and TRBJ2-5, with D tentatively TRBD1 (5 bases). The CDR3 has 13 amino acids. V was cut by 1 base and J by 5 bases, with 8 bases left in between. Germline values: CDR1 SGHTA, CDR2 FQGNSA. The chain's CDR3 is CASSLGQSETQYF. The CDR3 DNA follows: TGTGCCAGCAGCTTAGGACAGTCGGAGACCCAGTACTTC. Supplemented by reference TRBV7-2 and TRBJ2-5, the full variable domain reads GAGVSQSPSNKVTEKGKDVELRCDPISGHTALYWYRQSLGQGLEFLIYFQGNSAPDKSGLPSDRFSAERTGGSVSTLTIQRTQQEDSAVYLCASSLGQSETQYFGPGTRLLVL.

The rearrangement uses TRBV27 and TRBJ2-1; D is unclear. Trimming left V 2 bases short and J 2 bases short, with 7 bases between. Germline loops: CDR1 MNHEY, CDR2 SMNVEV (reference sequence). CDR3 length: 14 residues. CDR3 nucleotides: TGTGCCAGCAGTTTACAGTACCCCTACAATGAGCAGTTCTTC. It yields the protein CASSLQYPYNEQFF.

The chain links TRBV4-3 to TRBJ1-5; a weak D match, TRBD1 (6 bases). V was clipped by 0 bases and J by 5 bases, with 11 bases between them. CDR1 and CDR2 (germline): LGHNA, YSLEER. The CDR3 extends over 15 amino acids. The CDR3 DNA reads TGCGCCAGCAGCCAAGATTGGGGGCTACATCAGCCCCAGCATTTT. It codes for CASSQDWGLHQPQHF.

This sequence joins TRBV9 and TRBJ1-3; D is uncertain. This CDR3 region has 15 residues. The V gene lost 4 bases and the J gene lost 0 bases, with 11 bases spanning the gap. Germline lookup yields CDR1 SGDLS and CDR2 YYNGEE. The CDR3 DNA sequence: TGTGCCAGCAGCCCGCAGGCTAACTCTGGAAACACCATATATTTT. Protein: CASSPQANSGNTIYF. The whole variable domain, remainder taken from reference TRBV9 and TRBJ1-3, is DSGVTQTPKHLITATGQRVTLRCSPRSGDLSVYWYQQSLDQGLQFLIQYYNGEERAKGNILERFSAQQFPDLHSELNLSSLELGDSALYFCASSPQANSGNTIYFGEGSWLTVV.

This clone was seen only once. The rearrangement links TRBV19 to TRBJ1-6, with D maybe TRBD1 (6 bases). This CDR3 comprises 16 residues. The V end was cut by 5 bases, the J end by 0 bases, with 11 bases between. The V gene's germline CDR1 is LNHDA and CDR2 SQIVND (reference sequence). The CDR3 DNA sequence: TGTGCCAGTAGTGACAGGACGAGCTCCTATAATTCACCCCTCCACTTT. Translated: CASSDRTSSYNSPLHF. The full variable domain, rest sourced from reference TRBV19 and TRBJ1-6, is DGGITQSPKYLFRKEGQNVTLSCEQNLNHDAMYWYRQDPGQGLRLIYYSQIVNDFQKGDIAEGYSVSREKKESFPLTVTSAQKNPTAFYLCASSDRTSSYNSPLHFGNGTRLTVT.

J is TRBJ1-4 and V is TRBV5-6; D possibly corresponds to TRBD1 (5 bases). Germline CDR1 is SGHDT and CDR2 is YYEEEE. V lost 4 bases and J 8 bases, leaving 18 bases between the germline ends. The CDR3 covers 15 residues. CDR3 loop: CASSTPGRGSEKLFF. The CDR3 coding sequence is TGTGCCAGCAGCACCCCGGGGAGGGGCTCCGAAAAACTGTTTTTT.

This clone was counted a few times. CDR3 nucleotides: TGTGCCAGTAGTATAAGGGCCGGGAGGAATCAGCCCCAGCATTTT. Amino acids: CASSIRAGRNQPQHF. V usage is TRBV19 and J usage is TRBJ1-5; no reliable D call. CDR3 length equals 15 residues. In germline, CDR1 is LNHDA, CDR2 SQIVND (reference sequence). V was cut by 2 bases and J by 4 bases, with 12 bases left in between.

The rearrangement links TRBV3-1 (or the pseudogene TRBV3-2) to TRBJ1-3; D ambiguous. From germline, CDR1 is LGHDT and CDR2 YNNKEL (reference sequence). The CDR3 is made up of 14 amino acids. V lost 1 base to trimming and J lost 2 bases, with 6 bases between them. The CDR3 sequence is CASSQGGPGNTIYF. For the CDR3, the DNA is TGTGCCAGCAGCCAAGGAGGGCCTGGAAACACCATATATTTT.

The J gene is TRBJ2-7, the V gene TRBV19, with a tentative D call TRBD1 (6 bases). CDR3 length: 14 residues. The V gene lost 1 base and the J gene lost 3 bases, with 10 bases spanning the gap. Germline V lookup: CDR1 LNHDA, CDR2 SQIVND (reference sequence). CDR3 residues: CASSIADSYYEQYF. The DNA for the CDR3 is TGTGCCAGTAGTATAGCGGACAGCTACTACGAGCAGTACTTC.

This CDR3 is CASSLGGTGGQNTEAFF. CDR3 coding DNA: TGCGCCAGCAGCTTGGGCGGGACAGGGGGGCAGAACACTGAAGCTTTCTTT. The V and J genes are TRBV5-1 and TRBJ1-1, with TRBD1 identical over 11 bases. The length of the CDR3 is 17 residues. CDR1 and CDR2 from the germline V gene are SGHRS and YFSETQ. Trimming removed 0 bases from V and 1 base from J; junction bases left unmatched: 5.

The chain recombines TRBV7-6 with TRBJ1-2; D remains ambiguous. This CDR3 is 14 amino acids long. Trimming took off 1 base at V and 4 bases at J, with 10 bases between the two ends. Germline V lookup: CDR1 SGHVS, CDR2 FNYEAQ. The CDR3 bases are TGTGCCAGCAGCTTAGGTACAGACGGCTATGGCTACACCTTC. Translated, it gives CASSLGTDGYGYTF.

The rearrangement uses TRBV2 and TRBJ1-2; TRBD1 agrees at 9 bases. The junction had 12 bases not matched to a gene; V was cut back by 5 bases and J by 8 bases. Per the germline V gene, CDR1 is SNHLY and CDR2 is FYNNEI. This CDR3 contains 15 residues. The DNA for the CDR3 is TGTGCCAGCAGTCCACAGGGGGCCCAAGCGGAAGGCTACACCTTC. It yields the protein CASSPQGAQAEGYTF.

The V gene is TRBV6-5, the J gene TRBJ1-1; perhaps TRBD1 as D (5 bases). The germline V gene encodes CDR1 MNHEY and CDR2 SVGAGI. The CDR3 totals 15 residues. The germline V and J ends were trimmed by 6 bases and 3 bases, with 17 bases remaining between them. CDR3 in amino acids: CASRRDGGVHTEAFF. The CDR3 nucleotides are TGTGCCAGCAGAAGAGACGGAGGGGTACACACTGAAGCTTTCTTT.

The chain joins TRBV30 to TRBJ1-2; no reliable D call. The germline gives CDR1 GTSNPN, CDR2 SVGIG (reference sequence). V was trimmed by 5 bases and J by 2 bases, leaving 12 bases between them. The CDR3 sequence is 13 residues long. Here the CDR3 DNA reads TGTGCCTGGGAAGGACTGTCGAACTATGGCTACACCTTC. It yields the protein CAWEGLSNYGYTF.

This clone ranks as medium-sized. The gene calls are TRBV5-1 and TRBJ1-1; 9 bases are a match to TRBD1. The CDR3 has 17 amino acids. The junction had 11 bases not matched to a gene; V was cut back by 0 bases and J by 5 bases. CDR1 and CDR2 from the germline V gene are SGHRS and YFSETQ. The CDR3 bases are TGCGCCAGCAGCTTGGGCCTCGGGACAGGGCGAGGAACTGAAGCTTTCTTT. This translates into CASSLGLGTGRGTEAFF.

V and J are TRBV5-1 and TRBJ1-3; D perhaps matches TRBD1 (5 bases). Germline loops: CDR1 SGHRS, CDR2 YFSETQ. With 0 bases removed from V and 0 bases from J, the gap between germline ends came to 13 bases. There are 17 residues in the CDR3. In DNA form, the CDR3 reads TGCGCCAGCAGCTTGGAAACAGGCCTCCACTCTGGAAACACCATATATTTT. Translated, it gives CASSLETGLHSGNTIYF. Complete variable domain (other parts from reference TRBV5-1 and TRBJ1-3): KAGVTQTPRYLIKTRGQQVTLSCSPISGHRSVSWYQQTPGQGLQFLFEYFSETQRNKGNFPGRFSGRQFSNSRSEMNVSTLELGDSALYLCASSLETGLHSGNTIYFGEGSWLTVV.

V gene TRBV6-5 combines with J gene TRBJ1-2; the D gene is possibly TRBD1 (6 bases). This CDR3 has 15 residues. CDR1 and CDR2 from the germline V gene are MNHEY and SVGAGI. The ends were cut back, 0 bases at V and 2 bases at J, with 10 bases in the middle. In DNA form, the CDR3 reads TGTGCCAGCAGTTACTCCCGGACAGAGAACTATGGCTACACCTTC. This translates into CASSYSRTENYGYTF.

V and J are TRBV30 and TRBJ2-1; maybe TRBD2 (7 bases). V was shortened by 0 bases and J by 8 bases, with 23 bases between the two germline ends. Germline-derived CDR1 and CDR2 are GTSNPN and SVGIG (reference sequence). The CDR3 loop spans 17 amino acids. CDR3 DNA sequence: TGTGCCTGGAGTGTAAGCCGGGGGGCCTTAGACGGCGATGAGCAGTTCTTC. It is translated as CAWSVSRGALDGDEQFF.

This sequence joins TRBV19 and TRBJ1-2; the match to TRBD1 covers 8 bases. Germline values: CDR1 LNHDA, CDR2 SQIVND (reference sequence). CDR3 size: 17 residues. V trimming: 3 bases; J trimming: 3 bases; junction bases outside the gene matches: 12. The CDR3, as DNA: TGTGCCAGTAGTATTATGGGCCGGGACAGGAGATACTATGGCTACACCTTC. It codes for CASSIMGRDRRYYGYTF. Together with reference TRBV19 and TRBJ1-2, the CDR3 gives the full variable domain: DGGITQSPKYLFRKEGQNVTLSCEQNLNHDAMYWYRQDPGQGLRLIYYSQIVNDFQKGDIAEGYSVSREKKESFPLTVTSAQKNPTAFYLCASSIMGRDRRYYGYTFGSGTRLTVV.

The genes are TRBV15 and TRBJ2-4; D is ambiguous. The V and J ends lost 0 bases and 0 bases respectively, with 6 bases between them. The germline gives CDR1 LNHNV, CDR2 YYDKDF (reference sequence). The CDR3 has 15 residues. CDR3 in amino acids: CATSRDLVAKNIQYF. The DNA for the CDR3 is TGTGCCACCAGCAGAGATCTTGTAGCCAAAAACATTCAGTACTTC.

The chain joins TRBV6-5 to TRBJ1-2; possible D gene TRBD1, 6 bases. The CDR3 spans 15 residues. With 6 bases removed from V and 2 bases from J, the gap between germline ends came to 16 bases. CDR1 and CDR2 from the germline V gene are MNHEY and SVGAGI. The CDR3 reads CASRRDRTVNYGYTF. The CDR3 DNA sequence: TGTGCCAGCAGGCGCGACAGGACGGTCAACTATGGCTACACCTTC.

This CDR3 reads CASSLDRGGYNEQFF. The CDR3 DNA reads as TGTGCCAGCAGCTTAGACAGGGGGGGGTACAATGAGCAGTTCTTC. The gene calls are TRBV5-4 and TRBJ2-1, with 9 nucleotides matching TRBD1. Germline V gene lookup returns CDR1 SGHNT and CDR2 YYREEE (reference sequence). V was clipped by 2 bases and J by 4 bases; unmatched bases: 4. The CDR3 sequence is 15 residues long. Complete variable domain (other parts from reference TRBV5-4 and TRBJ2-1): ETGVTQSPTHLIKTRGQQVTLRCSSQSGHNTVSWYQQALGQGPQFIFQYYREEENGRGNFPPRFSGLQFPNYSSELNVNALELDDSALYLCASSLDRGGYNEQFFGPGTRLTVL.

V usage is TRBV7-2 and J usage is TRBJ1-5, with D unresolved. Trimming took 8 bases from V and 4 from J, leaving 12 bases between them. Per the germline V gene, CDR1 is SGHTA and CDR2 is FQGNSA. CDR3 length equals 13 residues. CDR3 residues: CASGARLNQPQHF. The CDR3 nucleotides read TGTGCCAGCGGCGCCAGACTAAATCAGCCCCAGCATTTT.

The V call is TRBV5-1, the J call TRBJ2-5; 7 positions match TRBD1. Trimming cost V 4 bases and J 2 bases; bases outside gene matches: 17. Germline CDR1 is SGHRS and CDR2 is YFSETQ. The CDR3 is 18 amino acids. The CDR3 reads CASSPGRDSTPSQETQYF. The CDR3 DNA is TGCGCCAGCAGCCCTGGCCGGGACAGTACCCCCTCTCAAGAGACCCAGTACTTC.

J is TRBJ1-2 and V is TRBV18; a weak D match, TRBD1 (5 bases). With 6 bases removed from V and 6 bases from J, the gap between germline ends came to 17 bases. The CDR3 contains 14 residues. Germline V gene sequence: CDR1 KGHSH, CDR2 LQKENI. In DNA, the CDR3 is TGTGCCAGCTCGCGGGACGCTCGGACGGATGGCTACACCTTC. Translated: CASSRDARTDGYTF.

The table lists this clone with a few counts. The chain has TRBV7-6 and TRBJ1-1; D is unclear. CDR1 SGHVS and CDR2 FNYEAQ come from the germline V gene. Trimming pared 3 bases from V and 0 bases from J, leaving 11 bases between. This CDR3 has 15 residues. The CDR3 region is CASSLMSLMNTEAFF. The DNA of the CDR3 is TGTGCCAGCAGCTTGATGAGTCTTATGAACACTGAAGCTTTCTTT.